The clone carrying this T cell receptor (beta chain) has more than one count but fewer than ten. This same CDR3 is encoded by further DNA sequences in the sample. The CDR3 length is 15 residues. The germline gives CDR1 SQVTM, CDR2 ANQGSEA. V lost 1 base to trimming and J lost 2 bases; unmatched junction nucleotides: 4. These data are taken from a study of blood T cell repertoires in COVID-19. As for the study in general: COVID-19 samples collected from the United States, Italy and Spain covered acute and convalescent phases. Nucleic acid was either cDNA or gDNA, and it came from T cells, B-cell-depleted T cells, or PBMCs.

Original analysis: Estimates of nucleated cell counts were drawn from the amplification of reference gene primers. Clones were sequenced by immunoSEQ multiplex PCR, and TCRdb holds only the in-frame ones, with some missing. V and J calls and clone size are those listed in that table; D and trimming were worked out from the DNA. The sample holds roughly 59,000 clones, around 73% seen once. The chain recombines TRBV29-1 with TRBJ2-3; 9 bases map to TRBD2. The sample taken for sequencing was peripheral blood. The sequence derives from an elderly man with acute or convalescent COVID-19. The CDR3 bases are TGCAGCGTTGAAGGGCTAGCGGGGTCCACAGATACGCAGTATTTT. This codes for CSVEGLAGSTDTQYF.